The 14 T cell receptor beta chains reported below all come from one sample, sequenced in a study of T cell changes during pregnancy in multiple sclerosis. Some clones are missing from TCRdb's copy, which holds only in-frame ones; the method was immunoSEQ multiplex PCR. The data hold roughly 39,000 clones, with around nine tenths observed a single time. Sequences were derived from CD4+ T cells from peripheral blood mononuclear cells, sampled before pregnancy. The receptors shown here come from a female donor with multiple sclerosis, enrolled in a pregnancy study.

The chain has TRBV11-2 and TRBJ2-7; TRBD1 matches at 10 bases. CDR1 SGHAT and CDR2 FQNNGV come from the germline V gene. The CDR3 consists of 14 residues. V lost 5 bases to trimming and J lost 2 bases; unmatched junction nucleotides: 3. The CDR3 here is CASSMTGGPYEQYF. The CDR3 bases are TGTGCCAGCAGCATGACAGGGGGCCCCTACGAGCAGTACTTC.

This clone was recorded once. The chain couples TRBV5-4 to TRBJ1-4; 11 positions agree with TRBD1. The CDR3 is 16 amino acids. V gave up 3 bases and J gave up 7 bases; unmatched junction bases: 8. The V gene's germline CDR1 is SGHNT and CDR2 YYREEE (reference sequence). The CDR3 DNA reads TGTGCCAGCAGCTCCATGGACAGGGGGCCCAGTGAAAAACTGTTTTTT. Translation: CASSSMDRGPSEKLFF.

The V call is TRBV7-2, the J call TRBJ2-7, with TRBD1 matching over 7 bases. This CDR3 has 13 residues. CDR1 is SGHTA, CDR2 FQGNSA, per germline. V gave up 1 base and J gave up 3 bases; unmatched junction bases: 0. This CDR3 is CASSLDRGYEQYF. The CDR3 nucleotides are TGTGCCAGCAGCTTAGACAGGGGCTACGAGCAGTACTTC.

CDR3 coding DNA: TGCAGCGTTGTGTTGTTCGGGGGTTCGTTCGAGCAGTACTTC. It yields the protein CSVVLFGGSFEQYF. The chain joins TRBV29-1 to TRBJ2-7; a weak D match, TRBD2 (6 bases). This CDR3 has 14 amino acids. Trimming took off 4 bases at V and 6 bases at J, with 19 bases between the two ends. Germline V gene data show CDR1 as SQVTM and CDR2 as ANQGSEA.

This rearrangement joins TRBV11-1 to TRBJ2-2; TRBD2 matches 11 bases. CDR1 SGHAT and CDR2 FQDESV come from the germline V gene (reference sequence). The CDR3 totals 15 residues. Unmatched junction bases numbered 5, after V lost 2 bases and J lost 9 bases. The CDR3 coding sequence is TGTGCCAGCAGCTTATTCCTAGCGGGAGGCCGGGAGCTGTTTTTT. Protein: CASSLFLAGGRELFF.

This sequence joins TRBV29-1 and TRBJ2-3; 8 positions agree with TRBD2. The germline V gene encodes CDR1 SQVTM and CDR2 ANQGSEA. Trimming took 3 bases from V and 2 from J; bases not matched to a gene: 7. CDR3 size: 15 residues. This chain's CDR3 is CSVDSTSGFTDTQYF. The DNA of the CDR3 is TGCAGCGTTGACTCCACTAGCGGATTCACAGATACGCAGTATTTT.

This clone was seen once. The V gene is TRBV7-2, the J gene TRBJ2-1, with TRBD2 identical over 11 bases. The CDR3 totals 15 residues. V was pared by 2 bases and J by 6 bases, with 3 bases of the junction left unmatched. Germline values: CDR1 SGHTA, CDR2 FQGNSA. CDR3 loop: CASSLLGTSGNEQFF. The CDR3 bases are TGTGCCAGCAGCTTACTCGGGACTAGCGGCAATGAGCAGTTCTTC. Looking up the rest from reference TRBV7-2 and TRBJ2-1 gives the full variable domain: GAGVSQSPSNKVTEKGKDVELRCDPISGHTALYWYRQSLGQGLEFLIYFQGNSAPDKSGLPSDRFSAERTGGSVSTLTIQRTQQEDSAVYLCASSLLGTSGNEQFFGPGTRLTVL.

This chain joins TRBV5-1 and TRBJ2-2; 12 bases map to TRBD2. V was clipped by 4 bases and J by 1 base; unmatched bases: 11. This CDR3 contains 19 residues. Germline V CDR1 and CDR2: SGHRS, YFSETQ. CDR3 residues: CASSIDLPSGRGNTGELFF. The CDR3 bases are TGCGCCAGCAGCATAGACCTCCCTAGCGGGAGGGGGAACACCGGGGAGCTGTTTTTT.

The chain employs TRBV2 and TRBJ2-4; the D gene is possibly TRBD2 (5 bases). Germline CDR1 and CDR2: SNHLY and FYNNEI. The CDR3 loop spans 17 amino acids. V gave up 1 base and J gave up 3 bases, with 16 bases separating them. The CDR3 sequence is CASSEGGRQLVKNIQYF. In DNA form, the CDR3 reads TGTGCCAGCAGTGAAGGAGGGAGACAATTGGTCAAAAACATTCAGTACTTC.

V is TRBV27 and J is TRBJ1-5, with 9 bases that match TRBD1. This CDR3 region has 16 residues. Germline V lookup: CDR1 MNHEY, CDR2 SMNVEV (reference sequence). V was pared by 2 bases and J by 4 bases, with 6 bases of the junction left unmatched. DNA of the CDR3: TGTGCCAGCAGTTTAAAGCCGGGACAGGGAAATCAGCCCCAGCATTTT. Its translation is CASSLKPGQGNQPQHF.

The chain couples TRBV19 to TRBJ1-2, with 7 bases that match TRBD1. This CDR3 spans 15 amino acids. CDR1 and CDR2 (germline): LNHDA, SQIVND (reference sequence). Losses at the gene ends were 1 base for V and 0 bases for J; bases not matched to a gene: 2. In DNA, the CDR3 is TGTGCCAGTAGTATAGGCCAGGGGGCTAACTATGGCTACACCTTC. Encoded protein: CASSIGQGANYGYTF.

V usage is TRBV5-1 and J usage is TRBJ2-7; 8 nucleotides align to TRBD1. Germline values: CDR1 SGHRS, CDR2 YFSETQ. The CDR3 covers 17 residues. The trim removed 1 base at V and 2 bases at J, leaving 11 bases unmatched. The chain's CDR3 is CASSLQPTGQGPYEQYF. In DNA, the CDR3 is TGCGCCAGCAGCTTGCAGCCGACAGGACAGGGACCCTACGAGCAGTACTTC.

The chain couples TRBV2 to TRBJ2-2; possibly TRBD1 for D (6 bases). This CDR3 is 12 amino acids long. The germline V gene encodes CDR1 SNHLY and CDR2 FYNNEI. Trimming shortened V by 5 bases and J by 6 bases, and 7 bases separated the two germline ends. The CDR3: CASSQGSGELFF. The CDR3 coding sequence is TGTGCCAGCAGTCAGGGGTCCGGGGAGCTGTTTTTT.

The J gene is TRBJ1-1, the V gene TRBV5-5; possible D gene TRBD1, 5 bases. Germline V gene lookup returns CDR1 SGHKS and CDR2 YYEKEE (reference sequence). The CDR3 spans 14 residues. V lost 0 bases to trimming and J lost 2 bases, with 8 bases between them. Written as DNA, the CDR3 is TGTGCCAGCAGCTTGGTCGGGGGTAACACTGAAGCTTTCTTT. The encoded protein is CASSLVGGNTEAFF.